This T cell receptor beta chain stems from a study of control samples from healthy donors and cancer patients. The CDR3 runs 14 residues. Trimming took 3 bases from V and 1 from J; bases not matched to a gene: 2. Per germline, CDR1 SGHTA and CDR2 FQGTGA. This table comes from immunoSEQ multiplex PCR, and its TCRdb copy is limited to in-frame clones, with some not included. Among 65,000 to 90,000 clones listed, over 90% were seen once. V gene TRBV7-3 combines with J gene TRBJ1-1; 7 nucleotides align to TRBD1. Sequencing input: blood. The receptor was isolated from a woman in her twenties or thirties in good health. CDR3 amino acids: CASSFQGGNTEAFF. The CDR3 DNA sequence: TGTGCCAGCAGCTTCCAGGGGGGGAACACTGAAGCTTTCTTT.